This T cell receptor beta chain was sequenced in a study of regulatory T cells in long-lasting Graves disease. Through Arm-PCR of CDR3 regions and iRepertoire HTBI primers, TCR beta libraries were built. TCRdb reanalysed the multiplex PCR reads using MiXCR and keeps one entry per CDR3 protein. This table has about half a million distinct CDR3 sequences, around 11% appearing once. Time point indicated: newly diagnosed GD, antithyroid drugs for less than 3 months. The TCR library was made from RNA extracted from PBMCs. This sample also belongs to another study, concerning T cells in Graves' hyperthyroidism and ophthalmopathy. From that paper: The TCR CDR3 first-round RT-PCR relied on the HTBI primer set.

The origin of this receptor is a woman between 25 and 40 years old with Graves disease. The starting material was peripheral blood mononuclear cells (PBMCs), obtained at new diagnosis, from a patient treated with antithyroid drugs.

For the CDR3, the DNA is TGTGCCAGCAGGGGGGGTTTTTACGAGCAGTACTTC. Protein product: CASRGGFYEQYF. The chain recombines TRBV11-2 with TRBJ2-7; maybe TRBD2 (6 bases). The CDR3 consists of 12 residues. Trimming cost V 6 bases and J 4 bases, with 10 bases left between them. Germline V gene lookup returns CDR1 SGHAT and CDR2 FQNNGV.